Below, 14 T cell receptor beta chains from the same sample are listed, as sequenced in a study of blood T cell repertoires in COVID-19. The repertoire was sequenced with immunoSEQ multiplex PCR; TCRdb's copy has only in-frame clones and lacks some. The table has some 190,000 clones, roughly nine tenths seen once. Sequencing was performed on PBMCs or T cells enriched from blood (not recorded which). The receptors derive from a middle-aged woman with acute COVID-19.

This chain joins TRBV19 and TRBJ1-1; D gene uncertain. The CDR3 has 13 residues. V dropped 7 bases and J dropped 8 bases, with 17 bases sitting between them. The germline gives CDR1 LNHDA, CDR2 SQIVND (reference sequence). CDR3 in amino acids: CASKHLSREEAFF. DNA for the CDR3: TGTGCCAGTAAGCATCTAAGTAGAGAGGAAGCTTTCTTT.

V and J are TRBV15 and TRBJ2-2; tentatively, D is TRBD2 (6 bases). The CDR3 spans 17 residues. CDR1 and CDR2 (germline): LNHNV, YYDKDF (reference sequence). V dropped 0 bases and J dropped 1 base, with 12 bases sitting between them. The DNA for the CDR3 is TGTGCCACCAGCAGAGATTGGTGGCGGGGGAACACCGGGGAGCTGTTTTTT. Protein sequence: CATSRDWWRGNTGELFF. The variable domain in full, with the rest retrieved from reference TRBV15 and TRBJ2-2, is DAMVIQNPRYQVTQFGKPVTLSCSQTLNHNVMYWYQQKSSQAPKLLFHYYDKDFNNEADTPDNFQSRRPNTSFCFLDIRSPGLGDTAMYLCATSRDWWRGNTGELFFGEGSRLTVL.

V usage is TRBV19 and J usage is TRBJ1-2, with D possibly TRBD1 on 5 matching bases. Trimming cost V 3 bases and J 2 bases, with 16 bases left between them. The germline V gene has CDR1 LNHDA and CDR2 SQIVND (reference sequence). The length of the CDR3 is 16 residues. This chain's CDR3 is CASSIWAPGGNYGYTF. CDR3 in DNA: TGTGCCAGTAGTATTTGGGCCCCGGGGGGAAACTATGGCTACACCTTC.

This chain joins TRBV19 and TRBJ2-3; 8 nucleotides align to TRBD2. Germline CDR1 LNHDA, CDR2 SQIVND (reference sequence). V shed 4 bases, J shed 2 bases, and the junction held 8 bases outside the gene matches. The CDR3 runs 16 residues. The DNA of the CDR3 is TGTGCCAGTAGTAGGGTAGCGGGATCCCTCACAGATACGCAGTATTTT. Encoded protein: CASSRVAGSLTDTQYF.

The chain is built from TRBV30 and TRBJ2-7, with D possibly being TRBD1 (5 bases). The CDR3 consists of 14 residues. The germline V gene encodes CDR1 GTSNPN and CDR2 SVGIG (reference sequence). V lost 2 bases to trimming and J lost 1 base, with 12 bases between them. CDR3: CAWSSKGKSYEQYF. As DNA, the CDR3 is TGTGCCTGGAGTTCGAAGGGGAAATCCTACGAGCAGTACTTC.

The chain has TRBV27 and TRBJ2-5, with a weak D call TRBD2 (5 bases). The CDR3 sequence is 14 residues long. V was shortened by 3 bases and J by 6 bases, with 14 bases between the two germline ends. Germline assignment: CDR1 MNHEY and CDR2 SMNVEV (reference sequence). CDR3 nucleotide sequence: TGTGCCAGCAGTTTCGCCGAGGGAAGCCAGACCCAGTACTTC. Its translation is CASSFAEGSQTQYF.

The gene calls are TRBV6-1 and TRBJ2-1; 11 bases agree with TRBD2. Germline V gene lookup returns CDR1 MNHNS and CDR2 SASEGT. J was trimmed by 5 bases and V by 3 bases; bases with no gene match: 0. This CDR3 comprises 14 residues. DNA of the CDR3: TGTGCCAGCAGTGAGGGACTAGCGGACAATGAGCAGTTCTTC. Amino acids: CASSEGLADNEQFF.

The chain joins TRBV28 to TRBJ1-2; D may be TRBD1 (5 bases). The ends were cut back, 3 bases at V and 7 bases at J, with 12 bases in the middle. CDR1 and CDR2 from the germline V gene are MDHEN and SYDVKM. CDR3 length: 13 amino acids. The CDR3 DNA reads TGTGCCAGCAGTTTTAACAGGAACAGTGGCTACACCTTC. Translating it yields CASSFNRNSGYTF.

CDR3 loop: CASSHEGGQPNEKLFF. As DNA, the CDR3 is TGTGCCAGCAGTCACGAGGGGGGACAGCCAAATGAAAAACTGTTTTTT. The chain is built from TRBV4-2 and TRBJ1-4; 7 nucleotides match TRBD1. V was pared by 6 bases and J by 5 bases, with 12 bases of the junction left unmatched. Germline lookup yields CDR1 LGHNA and CDR2 YNFKEQ. The CDR3 runs to 16 residues.

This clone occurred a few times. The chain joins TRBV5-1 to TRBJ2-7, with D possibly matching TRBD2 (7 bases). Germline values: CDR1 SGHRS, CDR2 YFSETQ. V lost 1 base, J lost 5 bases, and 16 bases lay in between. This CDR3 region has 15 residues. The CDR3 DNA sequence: TGCGCCAGCAGCTTGCAATGGGGGGGCCGCGACGAGCAGTACTTC. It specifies CASSLQWGGRDEQYF.

CDR3: CASSDWKYNEQFF. The CDR3 nucleotides are TGTGCCAGCAGCGACTGGAAGTACAATGAGCAGTTCTTC. The chain is built from TRBV7-2 and TRBJ2-1; D gene unclear. Germline CDR1 reads SGHTA; CDR2 reads FQGNSA. Trimming took off 5 bases at V and 4 bases at J, with 9 bases between the two ends. The CDR3 is made up of 13 amino acids.

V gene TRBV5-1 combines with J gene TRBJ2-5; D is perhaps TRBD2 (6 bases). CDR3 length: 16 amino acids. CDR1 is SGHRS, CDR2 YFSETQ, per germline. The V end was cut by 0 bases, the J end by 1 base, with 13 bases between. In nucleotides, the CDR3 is TGCGCCAGCAGCTTGGCCCTGCGGGGACTCCAAGAGACCCAGTACTTC. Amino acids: CASSLALRGLQETQYF.

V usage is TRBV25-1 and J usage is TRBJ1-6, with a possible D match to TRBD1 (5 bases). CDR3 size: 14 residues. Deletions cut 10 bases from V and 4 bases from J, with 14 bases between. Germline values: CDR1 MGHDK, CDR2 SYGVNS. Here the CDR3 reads CATRDREYNSPLHF. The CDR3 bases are TGTGCCACCCGAGACAGAGAATATAATTCACCCCTCCACTTT.

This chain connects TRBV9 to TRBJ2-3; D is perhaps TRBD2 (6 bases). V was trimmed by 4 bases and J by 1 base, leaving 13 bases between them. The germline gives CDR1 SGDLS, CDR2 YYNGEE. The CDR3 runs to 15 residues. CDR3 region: CASSPSPGGTDTQYF. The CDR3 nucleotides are TGTGCCAGCAGCCCCTCCCCGGGGGGCACAGATACGCAGTATTTT.